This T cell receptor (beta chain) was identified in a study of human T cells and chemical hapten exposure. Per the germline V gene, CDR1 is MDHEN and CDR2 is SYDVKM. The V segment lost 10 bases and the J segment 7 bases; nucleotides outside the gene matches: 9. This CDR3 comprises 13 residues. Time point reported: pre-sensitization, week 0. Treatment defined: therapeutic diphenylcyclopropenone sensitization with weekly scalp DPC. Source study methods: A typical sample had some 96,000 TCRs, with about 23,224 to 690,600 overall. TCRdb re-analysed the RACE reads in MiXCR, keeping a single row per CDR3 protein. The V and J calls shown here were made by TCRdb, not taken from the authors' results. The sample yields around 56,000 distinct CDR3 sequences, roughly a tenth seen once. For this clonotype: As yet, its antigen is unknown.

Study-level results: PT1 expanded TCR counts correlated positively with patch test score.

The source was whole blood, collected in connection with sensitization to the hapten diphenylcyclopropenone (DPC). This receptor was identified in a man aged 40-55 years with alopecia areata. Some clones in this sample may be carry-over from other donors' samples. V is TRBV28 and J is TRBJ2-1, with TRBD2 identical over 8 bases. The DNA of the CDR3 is TGTGCCACAATCAGCGGGAGAGGGAATGAGCAGTTCTTC. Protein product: CATISGRGNEQFF.